This is a list of T cell receptor beta chains from one sample in a study of liver allograft versus peripheral blood T cells. TCRdb recomputed calls from the reads with MiXCR, one row per CDR3 protein. The repertoire holds about 1,600 distinct CDR3 sequences, 16% seen once, with less than 8% in the top ten. These receptors all come from a human patient who had a liver transplant. The T cells may come from the graft donor. CDR3s leave out the opening cysteine and the closing phenylalanine or tryptophan.

j_call cdr3_length v_call cdr3_aa
TRBJ1-2 11 TRBV27 ASSFREGGGYT
TRBJ1-2 12 TRBV5-5 ASSRTGEGYGYT
TRBJ1-2 14 TRBV30 AWRDTRWAGLNGYT
TRBJ2-3 11 TRBV11-2 ASSLDLADTQY
TRBJ1-2 12 TRBV10-3 AISERGQTYGYT
TRBJ1-1 11 TRBV5-4 ASSPGQANEAF
TRBJ1-1 12 TRBV28 ASSLTDADTEAF
TRBJ1-6 14 TRBV25-1 ASSENRAVYNSPLH
TRBJ1-6 12 TRBV5-6 ASSPGTGIRPLH
TRBJ1-1 15 TRBV28 ASSPVQGATVQTEAF
TRBJ1-1 11 TRBV6-1 ASSHRENTEAF
TRBJ1-1 14 TRBV7-2 ASSLLRDTSTNGAF
TRBJ2-5 12 TRBV12-3/TRBV12-4 ASRYAGAQETQY
TRBJ2-7 13 TRBV20-1 SARSADRGIYEQY
TRBJ2-7 12 TRBV28 ASSFQDWLYEQY
TRBJ1-1 11 TRBV27 ASRTGRNTEAF
TRBJ2-1 10 TRBV12-3/TRBV12-4 ASSQEGGEQF
TRBJ1-1 11 TRBV20-1 SAPILGVPEAF
TRBJ1-2 10 TRBV20-1 SATPQGTGYT
TRBJ1-3 10 TRBV7-2 ASSFHRDTIY
TRBJ1-6 14 TRBV20-1 SAKERQGARYSPLH
TRBJ2-2 11 TRBV28 ASSSTNTGELF
TRBJ1-4 14 TRBV20-1 SARAKSAALNEKLF
TRBJ1-1 9 TRBV10-3 AGGGNTEAF
TRBJ2-2 10 TRBV2 ASRRGNGELF
TRBJ2-5 12 TRBV18 ASSPLDTQETQY
TRBJ2-7 13 TRBV24-1 ATSDTREGSYEQY
TRBJ1-3 9 TRBV29-1 SVEVLNTIY
TRBJ1-1 15 TRBV5-4 ASSLGPAQGAVTEAF
TRBJ1-1 11 TRBV19 ASSIAANTEAF
TRBJ1-2 10 TRBV6-5 ASRGAGEGYT
TRBJ2-7 13 TRBV29-1 SVEDPGDSTYEQY
TRBJ2-1 16 TRBV6-2/TRBV6-3 ASSYSGGAWVLIDEQF
TRBJ1-5 13 TRBV24-1 ATSDTGTGFQPQH
TRBJ2-5 9 TRBV7-9 ASTTRETQY
TRBJ2-1 15 TRBV7-2 ASSLQSAGGPYNEQF
TRBJ1-4 12 TRBV18 ASSQQRTDEKLF
TRBJ2-1 14 TRBV4-1 ASSQDWRTSFGEQF
TRBJ2-3 17 TRBV20-1 SARDYRVLLAGGTDTQY
TRBJ1-5 12 TRBV19 ASSPGQGGRPQH
TRBJ2-7 12 TRBV2 ASSPRTSGYEQY
TRBJ1-2 11 TRBV7-9 ASSLRAEFGYT
TRBJ1-6 12 TRBV7-9 ASSLGGVVSPLH
TRBJ1-1 10 TRBV20-1 SAKTRSTEAF
TRBJ1-3 11 TRBV6-2/TRBV6-3 ASRYDSGNTIY
TRBJ1-4 13 TRBV14 ASSQEEASAEKLF
TRBJ2-7 14 TRBV23-1 ASSRFWTDPTYEQY
TRBJ2-7 12 TRBV19 ASQPQGASYEQY
TRBJ2-5 12 TRBV5-6 ASSLRTAQETQY
TRBJ1-2 11 TRBV28 ASSLAVIYGYT